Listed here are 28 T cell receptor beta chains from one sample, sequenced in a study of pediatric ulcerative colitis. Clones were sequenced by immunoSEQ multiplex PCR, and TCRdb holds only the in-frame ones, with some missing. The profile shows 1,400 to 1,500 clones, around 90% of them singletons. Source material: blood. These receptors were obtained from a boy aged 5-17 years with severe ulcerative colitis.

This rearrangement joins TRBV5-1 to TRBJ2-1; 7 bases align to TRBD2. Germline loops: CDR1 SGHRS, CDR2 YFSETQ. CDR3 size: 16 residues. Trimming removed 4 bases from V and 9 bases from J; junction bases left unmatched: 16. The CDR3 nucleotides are TGCGCCAGCAGCCCGCTTGGGAGCGGGGTCCATGGTGAGCAGTTCTTC. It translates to CASSPLGSGVHGEQFF.

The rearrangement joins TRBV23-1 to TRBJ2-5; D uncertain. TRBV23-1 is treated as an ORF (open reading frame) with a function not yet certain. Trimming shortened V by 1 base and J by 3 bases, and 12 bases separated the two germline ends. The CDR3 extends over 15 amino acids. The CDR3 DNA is TGCGCCAGCAGTCAATTAGAGGCGTCCAAAGAGACCCAGTACTTC. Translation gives CASSQLEASKETQYF.

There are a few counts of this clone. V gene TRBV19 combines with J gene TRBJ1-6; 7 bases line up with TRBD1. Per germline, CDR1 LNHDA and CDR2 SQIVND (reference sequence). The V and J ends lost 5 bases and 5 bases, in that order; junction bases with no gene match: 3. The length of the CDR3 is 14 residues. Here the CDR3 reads CASSPQGDNSPLHF. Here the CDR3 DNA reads TGTGCCAGTAGTCCGCAGGGGGATAATTCACCCCTCCACTTT.

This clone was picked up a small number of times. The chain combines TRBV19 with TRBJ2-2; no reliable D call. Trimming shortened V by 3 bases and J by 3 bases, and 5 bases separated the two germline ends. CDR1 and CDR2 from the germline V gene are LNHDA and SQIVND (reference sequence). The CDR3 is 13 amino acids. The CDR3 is CASSMSDTGELFF. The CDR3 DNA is TGTGCCAGTAGTATGTCAGACACCGGGGAGCTGTTTTTT. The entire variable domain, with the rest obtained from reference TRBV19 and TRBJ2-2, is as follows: DGGITQSPKYLFRKEGQNVTLSCEQNLNHDAMYWYRQDPGQGLRLIYYSQIVNDFQKGDIAEGYSVSREKKESFPLTVTSAQKNPTAFYLCASSMSDTGELFFGEGSRLTVL.

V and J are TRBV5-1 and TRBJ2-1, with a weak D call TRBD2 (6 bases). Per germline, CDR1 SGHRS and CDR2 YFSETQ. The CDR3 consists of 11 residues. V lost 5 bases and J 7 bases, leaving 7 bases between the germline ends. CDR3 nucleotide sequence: TGCGCCAGCAGTGCGGGGAATGAGCAGTTCTTC. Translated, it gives CASSAGNEQFF.

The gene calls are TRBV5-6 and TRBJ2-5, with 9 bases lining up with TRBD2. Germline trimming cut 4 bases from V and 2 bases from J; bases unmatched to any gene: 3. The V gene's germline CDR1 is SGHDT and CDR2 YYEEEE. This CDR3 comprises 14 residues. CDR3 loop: CASSASGAQETQYF. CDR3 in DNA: TGTGCCAGCAGCGCTAGCGGGGCGCAAGAGACCCAGTACTTC. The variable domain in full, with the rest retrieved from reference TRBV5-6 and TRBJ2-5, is DAGVTQSPTHLIKTRGQQVTLRCSPKSGHDTVSWYQQALGQGPQFIFQYYEEEERQRGNFPDRFSGHQFPNYSSELNVNALLLGDSALYLCASSASGAQETQYFGPGTRLLVL.

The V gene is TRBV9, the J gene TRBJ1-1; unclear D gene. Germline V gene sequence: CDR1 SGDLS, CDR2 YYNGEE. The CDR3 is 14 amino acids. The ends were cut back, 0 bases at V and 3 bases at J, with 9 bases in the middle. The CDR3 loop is CASSVDTTDTEAFF. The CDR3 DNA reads TGTGCCAGCAGCGTAGATACCACGGACACTGAAGCTTTCTTT.

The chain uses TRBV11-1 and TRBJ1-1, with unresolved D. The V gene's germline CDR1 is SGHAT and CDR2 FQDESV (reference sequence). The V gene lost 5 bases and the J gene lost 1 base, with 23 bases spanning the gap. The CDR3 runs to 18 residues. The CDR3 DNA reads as TGTGCCAGCAGCCGCGGGAGGGAAAGGCCCCTCGGGAACACTGAAGCTTTCTTT. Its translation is CASSRGRERPLGNTEAFF.

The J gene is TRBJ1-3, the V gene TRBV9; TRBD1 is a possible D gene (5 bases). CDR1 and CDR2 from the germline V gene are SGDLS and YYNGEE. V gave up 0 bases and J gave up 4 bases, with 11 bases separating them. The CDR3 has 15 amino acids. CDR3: CASSVASGGGNTIYF. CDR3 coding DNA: TGTGCCAGCAGCGTAGCGTCGGGGGGAGGAAACACCATATATTTT.

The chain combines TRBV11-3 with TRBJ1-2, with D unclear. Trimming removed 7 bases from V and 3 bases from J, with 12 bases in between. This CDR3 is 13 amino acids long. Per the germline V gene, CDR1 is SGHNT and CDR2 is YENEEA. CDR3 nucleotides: TGTGCCAGCAACACCGACGGCGACTATGGCTACACCTTC. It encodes CASNTDGDYGYTF.

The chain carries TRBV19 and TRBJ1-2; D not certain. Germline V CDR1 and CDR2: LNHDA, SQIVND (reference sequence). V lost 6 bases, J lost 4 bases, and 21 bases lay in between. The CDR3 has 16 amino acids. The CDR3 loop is CASSIRDSVRIYGYTF. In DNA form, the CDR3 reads TGTGCCAGTAGCATCAGAGACTCGGTGAGGATCTATGGCTACACCTTC.

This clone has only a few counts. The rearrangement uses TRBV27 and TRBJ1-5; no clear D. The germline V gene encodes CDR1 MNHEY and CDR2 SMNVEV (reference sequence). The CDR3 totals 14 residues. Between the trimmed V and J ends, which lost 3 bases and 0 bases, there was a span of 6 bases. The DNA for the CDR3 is TGTGCCAGCAGTTTGGAGTATAGCAATCAGCCCCAGCATTTT. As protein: CASSLEYSNQPQHF.

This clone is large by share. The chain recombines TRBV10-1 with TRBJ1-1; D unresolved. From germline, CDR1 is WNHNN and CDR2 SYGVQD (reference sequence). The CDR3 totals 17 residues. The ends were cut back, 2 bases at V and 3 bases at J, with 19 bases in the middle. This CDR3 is CASSEESHSEGYTEAFF. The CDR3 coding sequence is TGCGCCAGCAGTGAGGAGAGTCACTCCGAGGGCTACACTGAAGCTTTCTTT.

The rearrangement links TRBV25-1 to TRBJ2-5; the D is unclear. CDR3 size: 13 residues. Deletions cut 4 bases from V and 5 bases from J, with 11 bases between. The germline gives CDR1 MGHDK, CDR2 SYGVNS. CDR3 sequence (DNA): TGTGCCAGCAGTGGGGAAAGGCGGGAGACCCAGTACTTC. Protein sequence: CASSGERRETQYF.

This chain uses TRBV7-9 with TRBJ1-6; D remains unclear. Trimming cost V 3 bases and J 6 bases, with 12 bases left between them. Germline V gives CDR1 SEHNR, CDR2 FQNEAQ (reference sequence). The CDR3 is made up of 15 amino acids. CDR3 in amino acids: CASSFGPVLNSPLHF. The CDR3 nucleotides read TGTGCCAGCAGCTTCGGACCGGTCCTTAATTCACCCCTCCACTTT.

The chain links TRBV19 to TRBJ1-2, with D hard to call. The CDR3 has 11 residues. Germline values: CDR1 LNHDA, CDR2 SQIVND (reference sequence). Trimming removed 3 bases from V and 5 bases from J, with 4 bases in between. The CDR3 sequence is CASSIGYGYTF. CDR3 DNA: TGTGCCAGTAGTATCGGGTATGGCTACACCTTC.

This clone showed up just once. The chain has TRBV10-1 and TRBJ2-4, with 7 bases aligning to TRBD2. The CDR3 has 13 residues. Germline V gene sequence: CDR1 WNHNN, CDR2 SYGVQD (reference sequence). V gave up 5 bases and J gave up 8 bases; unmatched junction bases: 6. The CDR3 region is CASSTPGRDIQYF. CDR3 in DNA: TGCGCCAGCAGTACCCCAGGGAGGGACATTCAGTACTTC.

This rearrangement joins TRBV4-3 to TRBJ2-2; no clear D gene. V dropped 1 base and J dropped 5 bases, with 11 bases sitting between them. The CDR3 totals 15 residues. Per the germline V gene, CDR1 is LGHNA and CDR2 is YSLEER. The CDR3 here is CASSQGSGPTGELFF. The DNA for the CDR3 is TGCGCCAGCAGCCAAGGGTCAGGACCGACCGGGGAGCTGTTTTTT.

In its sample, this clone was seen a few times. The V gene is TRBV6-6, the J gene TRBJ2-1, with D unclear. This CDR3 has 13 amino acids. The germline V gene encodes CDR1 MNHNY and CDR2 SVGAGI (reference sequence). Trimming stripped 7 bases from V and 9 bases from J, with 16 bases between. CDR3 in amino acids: CASTQWGLPEQFF. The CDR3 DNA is TGTGCCAGCACCCAATGGGGTCTACCTGAGCAGTTCTTC.

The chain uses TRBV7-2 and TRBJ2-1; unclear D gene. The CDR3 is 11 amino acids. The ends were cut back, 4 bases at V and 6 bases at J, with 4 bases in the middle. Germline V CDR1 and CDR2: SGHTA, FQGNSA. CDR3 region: CASSSGNEQFF. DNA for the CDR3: TGTGCCAGCAGCTCAGGCAATGAGCAGTTCTTC.

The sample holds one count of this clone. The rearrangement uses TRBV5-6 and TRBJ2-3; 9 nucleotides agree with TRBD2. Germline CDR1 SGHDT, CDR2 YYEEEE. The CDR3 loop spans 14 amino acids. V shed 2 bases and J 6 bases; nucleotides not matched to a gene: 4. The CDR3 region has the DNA TGTGCCAGCAGCTTTCAGCGGGGGGCCGATACGCAGTATTTT. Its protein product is CASSFQRGADTQYF.

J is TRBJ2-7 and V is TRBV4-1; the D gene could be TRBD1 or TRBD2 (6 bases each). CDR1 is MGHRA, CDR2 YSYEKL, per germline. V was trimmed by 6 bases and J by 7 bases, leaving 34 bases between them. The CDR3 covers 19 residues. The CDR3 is CASRGLEGVSGRGVREQYV. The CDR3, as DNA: TGCGCCAGCAGGGGACTGGAGGGGGTTAGCGGACGAGGGGTTCGTGAGCAGTACGTC.

The CDR3: CASSSGQGAGNTIYF. The CDR3 nucleotides read TGTGCCAGCAGCTCGGGACAGGGGGCTGGAAACACCATATATTTT. The rearrangement links TRBV11-2 to TRBJ1-3; TRBD1 matches 11 bases. Losses at the gene ends were 4 bases for V and 2 bases for J; bases not matched to a gene: 1. Germline CDR1 is SGHAT and CDR2 is FQNNGV. This CDR3 spans 15 amino acids.

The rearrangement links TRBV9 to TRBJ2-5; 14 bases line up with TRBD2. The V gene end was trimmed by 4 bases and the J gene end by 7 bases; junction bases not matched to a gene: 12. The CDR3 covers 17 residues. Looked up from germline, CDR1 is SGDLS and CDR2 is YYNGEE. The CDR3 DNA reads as TGTGCCAGCAGCTCCGGGACTAGCGGGGGCCAGAGTAGGACCCAGTACTTC. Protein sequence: CASSSGTSGGQSRTQYF.

The CDR3, as DNA: TGCGCCAGCAGCTTGGTGGGGGCAACAGGGAATGAGCAGTTCTTC. It encodes CASSLVGATGNEQFF. V and J are TRBV5-1 and TRBJ2-1; weak D call: TRBD1 (6 bases). The CDR3 has 15 residues. V was shortened by 0 bases and J by 7 bases, with 14 bases between the two germline ends. Germline assignment: CDR1 SGHRS and CDR2 YFSETQ.

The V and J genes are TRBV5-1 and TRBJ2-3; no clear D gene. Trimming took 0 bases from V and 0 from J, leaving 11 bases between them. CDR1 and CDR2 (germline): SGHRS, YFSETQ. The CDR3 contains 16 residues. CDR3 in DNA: TGCGCCAGCAGCTTGGGGCTAGGCCCTAGCACAGATACGCAGTATTTT. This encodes CASSLGLGPSTDTQYF.

Here the CDR3 reads CASSPLAGGDQPQHF. Here the CDR3 DNA reads TGTGCCAGCTCACCACTCGCAGGGGGGGATCAGCCCCAGCATTTT. The chain carries TRBV18 and TRBJ1-5; 7 nucleotides align to TRBD1. CDR3 length: 15 amino acids. Looked up from germline, CDR1 is KGHSH and CDR2 is LQKENI. The trim removed 1 base at V and 5 bases at J, leaving 5 bases unmatched.

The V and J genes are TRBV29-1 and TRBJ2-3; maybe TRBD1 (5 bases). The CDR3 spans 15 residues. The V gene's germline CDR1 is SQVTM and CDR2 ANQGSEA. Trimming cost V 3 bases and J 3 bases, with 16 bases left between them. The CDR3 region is CSVEGGQGGTDTQYF. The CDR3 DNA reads TGCAGCGTTGAGGGTGGGCAGGGTGGAACAGATACGCAGTATTTT.